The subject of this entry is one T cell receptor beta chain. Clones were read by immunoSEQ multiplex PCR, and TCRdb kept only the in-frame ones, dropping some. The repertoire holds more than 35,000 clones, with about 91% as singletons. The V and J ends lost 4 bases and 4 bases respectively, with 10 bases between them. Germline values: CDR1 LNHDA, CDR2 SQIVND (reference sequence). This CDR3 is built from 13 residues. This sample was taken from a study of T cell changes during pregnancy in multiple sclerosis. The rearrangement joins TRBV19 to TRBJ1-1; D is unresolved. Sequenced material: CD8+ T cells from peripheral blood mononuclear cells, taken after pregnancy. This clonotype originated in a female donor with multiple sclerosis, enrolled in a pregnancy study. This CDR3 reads CASSKLFPTEAFF. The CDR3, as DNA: TGTGCCAGTAGTAAACTCTTCCCCACTGAAGCTTTCTTT.